Listed below are T cell receptor beta chains from one sample, sequenced in a study of shared clonotypes between healthy human individuals. Produced via immunoSEQ multiplex PCR; TCRdb's table is partial and in-frame only. The sample contains fewer than 3 million clones, about nine tenths of which appear only once. Sequencing input: naive CD4+ T cells from PBMCs. The receptors stem from a man between 18 and 35 years old in good health. Some clones in this sample may be carry-over from other donors' samples. The conserved cysteine and the conserved F or W are not part of the CDR3 here.

v_call	j_call	cdr3_aa
TRBV9	TRBJ2-5	ASSVGQGPWGETQY
TRBV5-5	TRBJ1-4	ASSLGPREEKLF
TRBV19	TRBJ1-2	ASSIIRGGYT
TRBV10-3	TRBJ1-3	AISESSRRGNTIY
TRBV7-2	TRBJ2-7	ASSLGLSYEQY
TRBV9	TRBJ2-5	ASSGDRARSETQY
TRBV30	TRBJ1-6	AWSVRSAGRNSPLH
TRBV11-2	TRBJ1-1	ASSLNRAGANTEAF
TRBV5-1	TRBJ1-5	ASSADRDQPQH
TRBV27	TRBJ1-6	ASSRTDNSPLH
TRBV5-4	TRBJ1-1	ASSLAGTPRGAF
TRBV5-1	TRBJ2-5	ASSFAGTSGGYQETQY
TRBV4-3	TRBJ2-1	ASSRSTRGAYNEQF
TRBV20-1	TRBJ2-1	SIKGNEQF
TRBV4-1	TRBJ1-5	ASSQGTAFNQPQH
TRBV5-1	TRBJ2-7	ASRRTSGSYEQY
TRBV6-5	TRBJ2-7	ASRRLPRSYEQY
TRBV5-1	TRBJ2-7	ASSPGTSGYEQY
TRBV7-8	TRBJ2-5	ASSLQRPGLAGGRAETQY
TRBV19	TRBJ2-7	ASSAGASGAYEQY
TRBV14	TRBJ1-4	ASSQVRGTALF
TRBV6-1	TRBJ2-5	ASSLGVRETQY
TRBV4-3	TRBJ1-5	ASSLEVNQPQH
TRBV5-1	TRBJ1-2	ASSPGFTTNYGYT
TRBV28	TRBJ2-5	ASSLPGETQY
TRBV28	TRBJ2-3	ASSLPSGSGADTQY
TRBV27	TRBJ2-7	ASSYILGQNYEQY
TRBV11-2	TRBJ2-7	ASSLDMGQTEQY
TRBV7-9	TRBJ2-1	ASSLMGIDEQF
TRBV5-1	TRBJ2-7	ASSLATVYEQY
TRBV5-1	TRBJ1-4	ASNNGNTGNEKLF
TRBV9	TRBJ1-2	ASSEDWIYGYT
TRBV10-2	TRBJ1-2	AVSGQGSVNYGYT
TRBV5-4	TRBJ1-1	ASNQGGGDTEAF
TRBV5-1	TRBJ1-6	ASSPQGDNSPLH
TRBV5-1	TRBJ2-2	ASSLEVGNTGELF
TRBV5-4	TRBJ1-1	ASSRDMNTEAF
TRBV9	TRBJ2-3	ASSVSPTPSTDTQY
TRBV11-3	TRBJ2-6	ASSPGTGLPGANVLT
TRBV25-1	TRBJ1-2	ASSPRQGALGYT
TRBV4-1	TRBJ2-7	ASSLGTGAYEQY
TRBV4-3	TRBJ2-5	ASSQDWSPGPRGWRETQY
TRBV18	TRBJ2-1	ASSPAQGIDEQF
TRBV5-1	TRBJ2-5	ASSLDRRTQETQY
TRBV28	TRBJ2-1	ASSSPAGTAHEQF
TRBV7-3	TRBJ2-2	ASSYGNSFTGELF
TRBV2	TRBJ2-2	ASSEARTGELF
TRBV7-9	TRBJ1-2	ASSLVGQGGGYT
TRBV27	TRBJ2-7	ASTKGDRGSSYEQY
TRBV7-9	TRBJ1-4	ASSFGALRSYEKLF
TRBV12-5	TRBJ2-1	ASGDTIAGVGNEQF
TRBV14	TRBJ1-1	ASSQDLRTGEAF
TRBV4-2	TRBJ2-7	ASSRPGQGHYEQY